This TCR beta chain derives from a study of vaccination and CD4 T cells after COVID-19. J gave up 5 bases and V 6 bases, and 11 bases lay outside the gene matches. CDR1 and CDR2 from the germline V gene are MNHEY and SVGEGT. CDR3 size: 15 residues. On this clonotype itself: The antigen is unknown.

This sample's treatment: approximately 9-day PBMC culture with coronavirus spike peptide pools or control peptides (ViraFEST assay). ViraFEST expanded antigen-specific T cells with peptide pools, then sequenced TCRs. The study sequenced cultured CD4+ T cell DNA using the Oncomine TCR Beta short-read assay. TCRdb ran MiXCR on the PCR reads and lists one entry per CDR3 protein. The table records over 10,000 distinct CDR3 sequences, roughly 41% of them present only once. The chain recombines TRBV6-2 or TRBV6-3 with TRBJ2-7, with 9 nucleotides matching TRBD1. The starting material was CD4+ T cells from blood, cultured in vitro, obtained after SARS-CoV-2 vaccination. This receptor was taken from a human donor who had recovered from COVID-19. For the CDR3, the DNA is TGTGCCAGCAGCATACCGGGACAGGGTCTAAACGAGCAGTACTTC. Amino acids: CASSIPGQGLNEQYF.